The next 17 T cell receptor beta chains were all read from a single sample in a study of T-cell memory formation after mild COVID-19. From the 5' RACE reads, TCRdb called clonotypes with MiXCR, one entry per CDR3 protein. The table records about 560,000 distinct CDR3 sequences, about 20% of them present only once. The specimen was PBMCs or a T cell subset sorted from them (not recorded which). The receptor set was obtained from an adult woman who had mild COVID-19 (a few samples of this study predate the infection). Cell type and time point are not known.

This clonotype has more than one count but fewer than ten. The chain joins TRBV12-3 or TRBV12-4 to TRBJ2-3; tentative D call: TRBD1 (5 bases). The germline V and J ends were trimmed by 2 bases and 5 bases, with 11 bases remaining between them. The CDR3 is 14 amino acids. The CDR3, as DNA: TGTGCCAGCAGTTTATCAGGGAAGGGAGATACGCAGTATTTT. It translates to CASSLSGKGDTQYF.

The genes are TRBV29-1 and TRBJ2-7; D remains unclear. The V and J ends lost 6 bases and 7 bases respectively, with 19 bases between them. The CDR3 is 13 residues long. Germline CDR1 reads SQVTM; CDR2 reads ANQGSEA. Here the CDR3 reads CSVAASPQREQYF. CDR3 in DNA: TGCAGCGTGGCCGCCTCTCCTCAGAGGGAGCAGTACTTC.

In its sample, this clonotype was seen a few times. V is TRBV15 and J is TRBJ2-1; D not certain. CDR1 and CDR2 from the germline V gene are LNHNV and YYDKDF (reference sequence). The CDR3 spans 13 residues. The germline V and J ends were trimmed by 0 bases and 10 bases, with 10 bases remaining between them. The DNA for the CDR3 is TGTGCCACCAGCAGAGATCTGTCCGTAGAGCAGTTCTTC. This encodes CATSRDLSVEQFF.

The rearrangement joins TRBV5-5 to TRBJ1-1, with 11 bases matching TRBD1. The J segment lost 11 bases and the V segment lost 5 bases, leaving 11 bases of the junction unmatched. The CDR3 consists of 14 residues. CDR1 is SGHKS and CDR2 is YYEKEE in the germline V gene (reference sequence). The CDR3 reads CASRDSGGTGGAFF. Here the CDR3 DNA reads TGTGCCAGCAGGGATTCCGGCGGGACAGGGGGGGCTTTCTTT.

CDR3: CASSPLARQMNTEAFF. The CDR3 DNA follows: TGTGCCAGCTCACCGCTAGCGCGACAGATGAACACTGAAGCTTTCTTT. The chain employs TRBV18 and TRBJ1-1; tentatively, D is TRBD1 (5 bases). Per the germline V gene, CDR1 is KGHSH and CDR2 is LQKENI. V was pared by 3 bases and J by 0 bases, with 14 bases between. This CDR3 region has 16 residues.

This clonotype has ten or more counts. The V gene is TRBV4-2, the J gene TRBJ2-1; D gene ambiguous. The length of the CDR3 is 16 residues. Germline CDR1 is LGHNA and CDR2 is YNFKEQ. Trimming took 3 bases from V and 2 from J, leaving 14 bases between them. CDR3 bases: TGTGCCAGCAGCCAGGCCCGAGGTCGAACCTACAATGAGCAGTTCTTC. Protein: CASSQARGRTYNEQFF.

The CDR3 coding sequence is TGCGCCAGCAGCTTTCTCCCCGGACCCTACGAGCAGTACTTC. It codes for CASSFLPGPYEQYF. The J gene is TRBJ2-7, the V gene TRBV5-1; D unclear. CDR3 length: 14 amino acids. Looked up from germline, CDR1 is SGHRS and CDR2 is YFSETQ. The ends were cut back, 2 bases at V and 2 bases at J, with 11 bases in the middle.

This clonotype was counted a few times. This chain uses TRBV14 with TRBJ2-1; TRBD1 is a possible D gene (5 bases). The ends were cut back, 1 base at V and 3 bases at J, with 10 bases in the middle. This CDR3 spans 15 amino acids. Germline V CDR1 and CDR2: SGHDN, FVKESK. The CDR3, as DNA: TGTGCCAGCAGCCAAGTATTGACAGACTACAATGAGCAGTTCTTC. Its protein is CASSQVLTDYNEQFF. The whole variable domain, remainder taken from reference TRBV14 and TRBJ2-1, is EAGVTQFPSHSVIEKGQTVTLRCDPISGHDNLYWYRRVMGKEIKFLLHFVKESKQDESGMPNNRFLAERTGGTYSTLKVQPAELEDSGVYFCASSQVLTDYNEQFFGPGTRLTVL.

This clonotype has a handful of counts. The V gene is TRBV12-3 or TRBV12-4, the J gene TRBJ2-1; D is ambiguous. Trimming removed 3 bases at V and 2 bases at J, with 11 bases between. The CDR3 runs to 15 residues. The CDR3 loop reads CASSLDPSAYNEQFF. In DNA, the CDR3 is TGTGCCAGCAGTTTGGATCCCTCAGCCTACAATGAGCAGTTCTTC.

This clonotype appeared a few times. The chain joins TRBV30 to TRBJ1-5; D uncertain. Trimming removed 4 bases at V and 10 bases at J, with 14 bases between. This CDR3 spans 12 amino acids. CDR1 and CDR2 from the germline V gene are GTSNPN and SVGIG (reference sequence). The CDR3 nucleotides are TGTGCCTGGAATATGGGCGTTGGTCCCCAGCATTTT. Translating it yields CAWNMGVGPQHF.

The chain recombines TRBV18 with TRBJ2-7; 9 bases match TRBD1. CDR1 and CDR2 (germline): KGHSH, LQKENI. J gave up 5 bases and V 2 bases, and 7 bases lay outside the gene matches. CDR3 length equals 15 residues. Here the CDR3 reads CASSPWGTGPNEQYF. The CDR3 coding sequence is TGTGCCAGCTCACCATGGGGGACAGGGCCCAACGAGCAGTACTTC.

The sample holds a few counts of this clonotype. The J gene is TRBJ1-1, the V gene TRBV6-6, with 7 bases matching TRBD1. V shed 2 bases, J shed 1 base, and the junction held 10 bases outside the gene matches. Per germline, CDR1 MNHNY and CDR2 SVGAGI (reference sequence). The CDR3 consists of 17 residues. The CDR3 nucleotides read TGTGCCAGCAGTTACAGACAGGGTGCTTATCCGAACACTGAAGCTTTCTTT. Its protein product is CASSYRQGAYPNTEAFF.

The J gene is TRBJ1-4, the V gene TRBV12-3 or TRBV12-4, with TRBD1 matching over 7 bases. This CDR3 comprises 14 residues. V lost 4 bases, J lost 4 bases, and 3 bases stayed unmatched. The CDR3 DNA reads TGTGCCAGCAGTTCGACAGGGTTTAATGAAAAACTGTTTTTT. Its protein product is CASSSTGFNEKLFF.

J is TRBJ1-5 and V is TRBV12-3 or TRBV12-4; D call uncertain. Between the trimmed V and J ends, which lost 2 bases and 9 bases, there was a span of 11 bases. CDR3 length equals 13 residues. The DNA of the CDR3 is TGTGCCAGCAGTTTAACGGCTAGAAGGCCCCAGCATTTT. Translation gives CASSLTARRPQHF.

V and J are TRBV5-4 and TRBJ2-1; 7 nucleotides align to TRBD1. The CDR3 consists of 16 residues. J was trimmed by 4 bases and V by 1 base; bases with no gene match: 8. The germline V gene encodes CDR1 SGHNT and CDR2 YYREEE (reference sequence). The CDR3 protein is CASSLQYRGTYNEQFF. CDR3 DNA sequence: TGTGCCAGCAGCTTGCAGTACAGGGGCACATACAATGAGCAGTTCTTC.

CDR3 region: CSVPGQGRENGYTF. The CDR3 DNA follows: TGCAGCGTTCCGGGACAGGGGAGGGAAAATGGCTACACCTTC. This rearrangement joins TRBV29-1 to TRBJ1-2; 10 positions match TRBD1. The CDR3 contains 14 residues. The germline V gene encodes CDR1 SQVTM and CDR2 ANQGSEA. The V gene end was trimmed by 5 bases and the J gene end by 6 bases; junction bases not matched to a gene: 9.

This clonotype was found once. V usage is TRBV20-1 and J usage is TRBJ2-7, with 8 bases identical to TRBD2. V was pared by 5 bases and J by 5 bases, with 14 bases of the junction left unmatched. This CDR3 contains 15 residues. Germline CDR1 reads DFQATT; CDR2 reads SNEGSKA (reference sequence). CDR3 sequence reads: CSAPRTSRTWDEQYF. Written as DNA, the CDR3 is TGCAGTGCTCCCCGGACTAGCAGGACATGGGACGAGCAGTACTTC.